This entry lists 32 T cell receptor beta chains sequenced from one sample in a study of cytomegalovirus exposure and HLA in healthy donors. The data were produced by immunoSEQ multiplex PCR, yet TCRdb's version contains in-frame clones alone and is incomplete. The profile shows approximately 120,000 clones, about nine tenths of them singletons. The sequenced material came from PBMCs. These receptors originate from a woman younger than 30 in good health and CMV-seronegative.

V gene TRBV4-2 combines with J gene TRBJ1-5; tentative D call: TRBD1 (5 bases). The length of the CDR3 is 16 residues. V was pared by 0 bases and J by 1 base, with 10 bases between. The germline V gene has CDR1 LGHNA and CDR2 YNFKEQ. The CDR3 DNA reads as TGTGCCAGCAGCCAAGAAATCAGGGTCAGCAATCAGCCCCAGCATTTT. Amino acid sequence: CASSQEIRVSNQPQHF.

The chain employs TRBV6-5 and TRBJ2-1; 8 nucleotides line up with TRBD2. Germline V gene data show CDR1 as MNHEY and CDR2 as SVGAGI. This CDR3 region has 12 residues. The CDR3 spells CGTSGLYNEQFF. CDR3 coding DNA: TGTGGTACTAGCGGCCTCTACAATGAGCAGTTCTTC.

This clone was seen a few times. The CDR3 region has the DNA TGTGCCATCAGTGATTCCTCAGGGTTAGCCTACGAGCAGTACTTC. Encoded protein: CAISDSSGLAYEQYF. The chain links TRBV10-3 to TRBJ2-7; the D gene is possibly TRBD1 (5 bases). This CDR3 is built from 15 residues. CDR1 is ENHRY and CDR2 is SYGVKD in the germline V gene. Between the trimmed V and J ends, which lost 3 bases and 2 bases, there was a span of 14 bases.

The chain carries TRBV11-2 and TRBJ2-1, with 9 bases lining up with TRBD2. The CDR3 covers 16 residues. The V gene's germline CDR1 is SGHAT and CDR2 FQNNGV. V shed 8 bases, J shed 8 bases, and the junction held 16 bases outside the gene matches. In nucleotides, the CDR3 is TGTGCCAGCGCCTTAAATAGCGGGAGTTTGAGCGATGAGCAGTTCTTC. Amino acid sequence: CASALNSGSLSDEQFF.

The chain couples TRBV9 to TRBJ1-3; no reliable D call. This CDR3 has 15 residues. The germline V and J ends were trimmed by 4 bases and 3 bases, with 14 bases remaining between them. Per germline, CDR1 SGDLS and CDR2 YYNGEE. This CDR3 reads CASSPQLHLGNTIYF. The CDR3 DNA follows: TGTGCCAGCAGCCCCCAACTCCACCTTGGAAACACCATATATTTT.

The rearrangement links TRBV6-5 to TRBJ1-5; D uncertain. The CDR3 length is 14 residues. Trimming left V 0 bases short and J 5 bases short, with 8 bases between. Germline V gene lookup returns CDR1 MNHEY and CDR2 SVGAGI. The CDR3 loop is CASSYSRGDQPQHF. In DNA, the CDR3 is TGTGCCAGCAGTTACTCGAGAGGTGATCAGCCCCAGCATTTT.

The chain joins TRBV6-4 to TRBJ2-3; 14 bases are shared with TRBD2. Germline loops: CDR1 MRHNA, CDR2 SNTAGT. There are 19 residues in the CDR3. Losses at the gene ends were 6 bases for V and 4 bases for J; bases not matched to a gene: 15. CDR3 amino acids: CASSHRTSGRPHSSDTQYF. CDR3 DNA: TGTGCCAGCAGCCACAGGACTAGCGGGAGGCCCCATTCGTCAGATACGCAGTATTTT.

This clone was detected once. The chain carries TRBV21-1 and TRBJ2-5; the table assigns TRBD1, which was not confirmed against the DNA. TRBV21-1 is deemed a pseudogene. This CDR3 is 15 amino acids long. CDR3 bases: TGTGCCAGCACGTCAGTCCGGGACAGCCAAGAGACCCAGTACTTC. Translated, it gives CASTSVRDSQETQYF.

The V gene is TRBV27, the J gene TRBJ1-2, with a possible D match to TRBD1 (6 bases). Between the trimmed V and J ends, which lost 2 bases and 7 bases, there was a span of 20 bases. CDR3 size: 16 residues. CDR1 and CDR2 (germline): MNHEY, SMNVEV (reference sequence). Written as DNA, the CDR3 is TGTGCCAGCAGTTTAAGGGGCAGGCAGGGGTCGAGTGGCTACACCTTC. It encodes CASSLRGRQGSSGYTF.

The chain is built from TRBV29-1 and TRBJ2-7, with 7 bases lining up with TRBD2. Germline loops: CDR1 SQVTM, CDR2 ANQGSEA. V lost 2 bases to trimming and J lost 5 bases; unmatched junction nucleotides: 9. This CDR3 region has 14 residues. The CDR3 DNA sequence: TGCAGCGTTGAAACCCATCTCCGGGGGGACGAGCAGTACTTC. Its translation is CSVETHLRGDEQYF.

The genes are TRBV6-6 and TRBJ1-5; 7 bases match TRBD1. This CDR3 spans 13 amino acids. The germline gives CDR1 MNHNY, CDR2 SVGAGI (reference sequence). V was clipped by 9 bases and J by 5 bases; unmatched bases: 7. The CDR3 sequence is CASQGVRYQPQHF. As DNA, the CDR3 is TGTGCCAGTCAGGGGGTTCGGTATCAGCCCCAGCATTTT.

This clone was counted only a few times. This rearrangement joins TRBV7-9 to TRBJ2-7; 8 nucleotides line up with TRBD2. Per germline, CDR1 SEHNR and CDR2 FQNEAQ (reference sequence). The CDR3 length is 13 residues. Losses at the gene ends were 0 bases for V and 6 bases for J; bases not matched to a gene: 1. The CDR3 sequence is CASSLAAGGEQYF. DNA for the CDR3: TGTGCCAGCAGCTTAGCCGCGGGGGGCGAGCAGTACTTC.

The chain is built from TRBV28 and TRBJ2-1, with 13 nucleotides matching TRBD2. CDR3 size: 15 residues. Trimming cost V 6 bases and J 7 bases; bases outside gene matches: 6. Germline lookup yields CDR1 MDHEN and CDR2 SYDVKM. The CDR3 nucleotides are TGTGCCAGCAGACTAGCGGGAGGGCCGAGAAATGAGCAGTTCTTC. Protein sequence: CASRLAGGPRNEQFF.

The J gene is TRBJ2-7, the V gene TRBV7-9; TRBD1 matches at 9 bases. This CDR3 contains 14 residues. Germline CDR1 and CDR2: SEHNR and FQNEAQ (reference sequence). J lost 5 bases, V lost 5 bases, and 7 bases had no gene match. CDR3 coding DNA: TGTGCCAGCAGCCCCCGGGACAGGGTCGACGAGCAGTACTTC. Residues: CASSPRDRVDEQYF.

The rearrangement uses TRBV7-2 and TRBJ2-2, with D perhaps matching TRBD1 (6 bases). This CDR3 contains 14 residues. Germline V gene data show CDR1 as SGHTA and CDR2 as FQGNSA. The V and J ends lost 5 bases and 1 base respectively, with 8 bases between them. CDR3 region: CASSPDRNTGELFF. Written as DNA, the CDR3 is TGTGCCAGCAGCCCGGACAGGAACACCGGGGAGCTGTTTTTT.

The rearrangement links TRBV27 to TRBJ1-5, with D possibly matching TRBD1 (5 bases). Germline-derived CDR1 and CDR2 are MNHEY and SMNVEV (reference sequence). The CDR3 runs to 14 residues. The V gene lost 6 bases and the J gene lost 1 base, with 10 bases spanning the gap. CDR3 nucleotide sequence: TGTGCCAGCAGGGGGGGGTTGAGCAATCAGCCCCAGCATTTT. Residues: CASRGGLSNQPQHF.

The rearrangement uses TRBV2 and TRBJ2-6; TRBD1 matches at 7 bases. This CDR3 contains 15 residues. The ends lost 7 bases at V and 1 base at J; junction bases unmatched: 4. Germline CDR1 is SNHLY and CDR2 is FYNNEI. CDR3 in DNA: TGTGCCAGCACCAGACAGGGTTCTGGGGCCAACGTCCTGACTTTC. Residues: CASTRQGSGANVLTF.

This rearrangement joins TRBV7-2 to TRBJ1-3; D might be TRBD1 (6 bases). Germline lookup yields CDR1 SGHTA and CDR2 FQGNSA. The CDR3 contains 17 residues. V lost 3 bases to trimming and J lost 2 bases, with 17 bases between them. CDR3 residues: CASSFYGQIPTGNTIYF. The CDR3 DNA sequence: TGTGCCAGCAGCTTCTATGGACAGATACCGACTGGAAACACCATATATTTT.

The chain joins TRBV7-9 to TRBJ1-2, with 9 bases lining up with TRBD1. CDR1 is SEHNR and CDR2 is FQNEAQ in the germline V gene (reference sequence). Trimming removed 4 bases from V and 8 bases from J; junction bases left unmatched: 8. This CDR3 comprises 14 residues. CDR3 DNA sequence: TGTGCCAGCAGCTCCAACACAGGGGGCGAAGGCTACACCTTC. Translating gives CASSSNTGGEGYTF.

In its sample, this clone was seen once. The chain links TRBV18 to TRBJ1-2; D ambiguous. Deletions cut 0 bases from V and 4 bases from J, with 6 bases between. There are 13 residues in the CDR3. Germline-derived CDR1 and CDR2 are KGHSH and LQKENI. Here the CDR3 DNA reads TGTGCCAGCTCACCACCAGGACTCTATGGCTACACCTTC. Translated: CASSPPGLYGYTF.

The chain joins TRBV5-1 to TRBJ2-7, with TRBD1 matching 7 bases. The CDR3 sequence is 13 residues long. Germline loops: CDR1 SGHRS, CDR2 YFSETQ. V shed 0 bases, J shed 6 bases, and the junction held 3 bases outside the gene matches. CDR3 region: CASSLEGASEQYF. The CDR3 DNA follows: TGCGCCAGCAGCTTGGAGGGGGCGAGCGAGCAGTACTTC.

V gene TRBV28 combines with J gene TRBJ2-7; TRBD1 aligns across 9 bases. The length of the CDR3 is 16 residues. V trimming: 2 bases; J trimming: 2 bases; junction bases outside the gene matches: 7. Germline-derived CDR1 and CDR2 are MDHEN and SYDVKM. The CDR3 DNA is TGTGCCAGCAGTTTACTATGGACAGGGGCAACCTACGAGCAGTACTTC. Translating gives CASSLLWTGATYEQYF.

The chain combines TRBV19 with TRBJ2-3; D possibly corresponds to TRBD2 (5 bases). The CDR3 covers 15 residues. Germline V gene sequence: CDR1 LNHDA, CDR2 SQIVND (reference sequence). V was pared by 3 bases and J by 2 bases, with 12 bases between. The CDR3 spells CASSMGSHSTDTQYF. The CDR3 region has the DNA TGTGCCAGTAGTATGGGGAGCCACTCCACAGATACGCAGTATTTT.

This clone was observed a single time. This chain connects TRBV28 to TRBJ2-1; D is unresolved. Trimming took 6 bases from V and 0 from J, leaving 12 bases between them. CDR3 length: 15 amino acids. Per germline, CDR1 MDHEN and CDR2 SYDVKM. The CDR3 DNA reads as TGTGCCAGCAGCACCCCTAGGAGCTCCTACAATGAGCAGTTCTTC. Its protein is CASSTPRSSYNEQFF.

This clone has just a few counts. The gene calls are TRBV21-1 and TRBJ2-7; no check of the table's D call, TRBD1, against the DNA was made. TRBV21-1 constitutes a pseudogene. The length of the CDR3 is 18 residues. In nucleotides, the CDR3 is TGTGCCAGCAGCAAAACCGGGACAGGGTCGGCCCTTAGGTACGAGCAGTACTTC. Its protein is CASSKTGTGSALRYEQYF.

The chain carries TRBV13 and TRBJ2-7; D might be TRBD2 (6 bases). V lost 5 bases, J lost 0 bases, and 11 bases lay in between. This CDR3 has 14 amino acids. Germline CDR1 and CDR2: PRHDT and FYEKMQ (reference sequence). CDR3: CASSGPGVSYEQYF. For the CDR3, the DNA is TGTGCCAGCAGCGGACCGGGAGTCTCCTACGAGCAGTACTTC. Supplemented by reference TRBV13 and TRBJ2-7, the full variable domain reads AAGVIQSPRHLIKEKRETATLKCYPIPRHDTVYWYQQGPGQDPQFLISFYEKMQSDKGSIPDRFSAQQFSDYHSELNMSSLELGDSALYFCASSGPGVSYEQYFGPGTRLTVT.

There are a few counts of this clone. The chain carries TRBV30 and TRBJ2-7, with D maybe TRBD1 (6 bases). Germline assignment: CDR1 GTSNPN and CDR2 SVGIG (reference sequence). The CDR3 contains 12 residues. V lost 2 bases and J lost 10, with 15 bases in between. The CDR3 protein is CAWSPTGNNQYF. DNA for the CDR3: TGTGCCTGGAGTCCTACAGGGAACAATCAGTACTTC.

This chain links TRBV7-8 with TRBJ2-7, with D perhaps TRBD1 (7 bases). Trimming pared 5 bases from V and 6 bases from J, leaving 20 bases between. The CDR3 extends over 15 amino acids. Germline-derived CDR1 and CDR2 are SGHVS and FQNEAQ. This chain's CDR3 is CASSLPVGQGGEQYF. The CDR3 bases are TGTGCCAGCAGCCTGCCCGTGGGGCAGGGGGGCGAGCAGTACTTC. The full variable domain, in which reference TRBV7-8 and TRBJ2-7 provide the parts outside the CDR3, is GAGVSQSPRYKVAKRGQDVALRCDPISGHVSLFWYQQALGQGPEFLTYFQNEAQLDKSGLPSDRFFAERPEGSVSTLKIQRTQQEDSAVYLCASSLPVGQGGEQYFGPGTRLTVT.

The chain recombines TRBV5-1 with TRBJ2-2, with D possibly TRBD2 on 6 matching bases. This CDR3 spans 17 amino acids. Trimming removed 0 bases from V and 4 bases from J, with 16 bases in between. The germline V gene encodes CDR1 SGHRS and CDR2 YFSETQ. The CDR3 sequence: CASSLAGGTQGTGELFF. The DNA for the CDR3 is TGCGCCAGCAGCTTGGCCGGAGGGACTCAAGGCACCGGGGAGCTGTTTTTT. The variable domain in full, completed from reference TRBV5-1 and TRBJ2-2, reads KAGVTQTPRYLIKTRGQQVTLSCSPISGHRSVSWYQQTPGQGLQFLFEYFSETQRNKGNFPGRFSGRQFSNSRSEMNVSTLELGDSALYLCASSLAGGTQGTGELFFGEGSRLTVL.

There are a few counts of this clone. This chain connects TRBV7-2 to TRBJ2-7, with 11 bases lining up with TRBD2. CDR3 length equals 14 residues. Germline values: CDR1 SGHTA, CDR2 FQGNSA. The V gene end was trimmed by 5 bases and the J gene end by 3 bases; junction bases not matched to a gene: 3. DNA for the CDR3: TGTGCCAGCAGCGCACTAGCGGGAGTCTACGAGCAGTACTTC. Translation gives CASSALAGVYEQYF.

The chain recombines TRBV6-1 with TRBJ2-1; perhaps TRBD1 as D (5 bases). V lost 2 bases, J lost 3 bases, and 8 bases lay in between. Per the germline V gene, CDR1 is MNHNS and CDR2 is SASEGT. The CDR3 has 14 residues. CDR3 coding DNA: TGTGCCAGCAGTGAATTGGGGCACTACAATGAGCAGTTCTTC. Translating it yields CASSELGHYNEQFF.

This rearrangement joins TRBV4-1 to TRBJ2-1; a possible D gene is TRBD2 (6 bases). V lost 1 base and J lost 7, with 14 bases in between. This CDR3 has 15 residues. Germline CDR1 reads MGHRA; CDR2 reads YSYEKL. In nucleotides, the CDR3 is TGCGCCAGCAGCCAAGTGGGGAGGAACACAAATGAGCAGTTCTTC. Residues: CASSQVGRNTNEQFF.